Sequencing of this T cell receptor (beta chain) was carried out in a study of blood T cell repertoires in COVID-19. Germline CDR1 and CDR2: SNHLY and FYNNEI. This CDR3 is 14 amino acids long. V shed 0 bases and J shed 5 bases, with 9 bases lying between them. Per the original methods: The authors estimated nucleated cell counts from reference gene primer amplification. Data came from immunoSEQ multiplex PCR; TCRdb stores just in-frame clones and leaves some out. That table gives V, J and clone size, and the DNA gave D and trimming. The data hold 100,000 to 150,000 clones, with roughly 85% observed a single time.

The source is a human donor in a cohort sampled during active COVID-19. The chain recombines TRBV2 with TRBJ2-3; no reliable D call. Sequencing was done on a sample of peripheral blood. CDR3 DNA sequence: TGTGCCAGCAGTGAAGCTTTTTCCGGAGATACGCAGTATTTT. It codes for CASSEAFSGDTQYF.